Listed here are 12 T cell receptor beta chains from one sample, sequenced in a study of early T cells in non-severe SARS-CoV-2 infection. In TCRdb, the 5' RACE reads were re-called with MiXCR into one record per CDR3 protein. This table holds about 110,000 distinct CDR3 sequences, 12% found once. The sample comprised whole blood. The receptors here all came from an adult who was a healthcare worker with PCR-confirmed SARS-CoV-2 infection or an uninfected control (not recorded which).

The chain couples TRBV5-1 to TRBJ2-7, with D possibly being TRBD2 (6 bases). The germline V gene has CDR1 SGHRS and CDR2 YFSETQ. V was shortened by 1 base and J by 5 bases, with 10 bases between the two germline ends. The CDR3 runs 13 residues. The CDR3 loop reads CASSLSGVNEQYF. Written as DNA, the CDR3 is TGCGCCAGCAGCTTGTCGGGGGTCAACGAGCAGTACTTC.

This clonotype has a handful of counts. Lacking the conserved final phenylalanine or tryptophan, this CDR3 likely reflects a read error. It is unclear where the CDR3 begins or ends on the DNA, so no DNA is shown, and the CDR3 is as TCRdb lists it. This chain's CDR3 is CASSQEGYRATL. The chain links TRBV3-1 to TRBJ2-5; no check of the table's D call, TRBD1, against the DNA was made. Including both end residues, the CDR3 is 12 amino acids long. Germline V gene data show CDR1 as LGHDT and CDR2 as YNNKEL (reference sequence).

This clonotype was detected only a few times. This chain uses TRBV7-2 with TRBJ2-7; the D gene is possibly TRBD1 (5 bases). Germline V lookup: CDR1 SGHTA, CDR2 FQGNSA. V lost 2 bases and J 6 bases, leaving 11 bases between the germline ends. The CDR3 covers 13 residues. CDR3 residues: CASSLKQGAEQYF. Here the CDR3 DNA reads TGTGCCAGCAGCTTAAAGCAGGGCGCCGAGCAGTACTTC.

The chain joins TRBV20-1 to TRBJ2-7; possibly TRBD1 or TRBD2 for D (5 bases each). The V gene lost 3 bases and the J gene lost 7 bases, with 10 bases spanning the gap. The CDR3 is 11 amino acids. The germline V gene has CDR1 DFQATT and CDR2 SNEGSKA (reference sequence). The CDR3 region has the DNA TGCAGTGCTAGGAGAGGGGATGAGCAGTACTTC. Protein: CSARRGDEQYF.

This clonotype has a count of ten or more. This chain connects TRBV12-3 or TRBV12-4 to TRBJ2-5; D is undetermined. V was shortened by 3 bases and J by 0 bases, with 11 bases between the two germline ends. The CDR3 spans 15 residues. CDR3 nucleotides: TGTGCCAGCAGTTTTAGGCAGGCCTACCAAGAGACCCAGTACTTC. Its protein product is CASSFRQAYQETQYF.

Only a few counts were recorded for this clonotype. The chain is built from TRBV10-2 and TRBJ2-2, with 7 nucleotides matching TRBD1. Germline lookup yields CDR1 WSHSY and CDR2 SAAADI. This CDR3 is built from 16 residues. Losses at the gene ends were 0 bases for V and 4 bases for J; bases not matched to a gene: 5. The CDR3 here is CASSESIGTATGELFF. CDR3 coding DNA: TGCGCCAGCAGTGAGTCGATCGGGACAGCCACCGGGGAGCTGTTTTTT.

V gene TRBV4-1 combines with J gene TRBJ2-7; 8 positions agree with TRBD2. Germline trimming cut 4 bases from V and 6 bases from J; bases unmatched to any gene: 14. This CDR3 contains 16 residues. The V gene's germline CDR1 is MGHRA and CDR2 YSYEKL. The CDR3 DNA reads TGCGCCAGCAGCCTTCCCTCTCGCGGGGGGTATGTCGAGCAGTACTTC. It is translated as CASSLPSRGGYVEQYF.

The chain links TRBV6-4 to TRBJ2-7, with D uncertain. Per the germline V gene, CDR1 is MRHNA and CDR2 is SNTAGT. The V end lost 6 bases, the J end lost 6 bases, and 15 bases lay between the germline ends. CDR3 length equals 13 residues. As DNA, the CDR3 is TGTGCCAGCAGACCCCCGACGGTGCCCGAGCAGTACTTC. Encoded protein: CASRPPTVPEQYF.

The V and J genes are TRBV5-1 and TRBJ1-4; no reliable D call. CDR1 SGHRS and CDR2 YFSETQ come from the germline V gene. The CDR3 length is 15 residues. Deletions cut 0 bases from V and 7 bases from J, with 13 bases between. The CDR3 reads CASSLVPGSFEKLFF. The CDR3 nucleotides are TGCGCCAGCAGCTTGGTACCAGGTTCGTTTGAAAAACTGTTTTTT. The entire variable domain, with the rest obtained from reference TRBV5-1 and TRBJ1-4, is as follows: KAGVTQTPRYLIKTRGQQVTLSCSPISGHRSVSWYQQTPGQGLQFLFEYFSETQRNKGNFPGRFSGRQFSNSRSEMNVSTLELGDSALYLCASSLVPGSFEKLFFGSGTQLSVL.

In regard to this clonotype: Being one base from a much bigger clone, this may be a read error. CDR3 nucleotide sequence: TGTGCCAGCAGCGGACTCACCTTGGGGGAGACCCGGTACTTC. This codes for CASSGLTLGETRYF. The chain carries TRBV6-5 and TRBJ2-5; the D call may be TRBD1 or TRBD2 (5 bases each). CDR1 is MNHEY and CDR2 is SVGAGI in the germline V gene. CDR3 length equals 14 residues.

The genes are TRBV7-2 and TRBJ1-6, with D possibly being TRBD1 (6 bases). The germline V and J ends were trimmed by 0 bases and 9 bases, with 9 bases remaining between them. Germline loops: CDR1 SGHTA, CDR2 FQGNSA. The CDR3 is 14 amino acids. In DNA form, the CDR3 reads TGTGCCAGCAGCTTAGCGAACAGGGCTTCACCCCTCCACTTT. This sequence encodes CASSLANRASPLHF. The entire variable domain, with the rest obtained from reference TRBV7-2 and TRBJ1-6, is as follows: GAGVSQSPSNKVTEKGKDVELRCDPISGHTALYWYRQSLGQGLEFLIYFQGNSAPDKSGLPSDRFSAERTGGSVSTLTIQRTQQEDSAVYLCASSLANRASPLHFGNGTRLTVT.

This clonotype was counted ten times or more. The rearrangement uses TRBV27 and TRBJ2-3, with D perhaps given as TRBD1 or TRBD2 (6 bases each). Germline V gene lookup returns CDR1 MNHEY and CDR2 SMNVEV (reference sequence). The CDR3 loop spans 14 amino acids. V gave up 0 bases and J gave up 5 bases, with 9 bases separating them. The CDR3 reads CASSLSGGRDTQYF. CDR3 bases: TGTGCCAGCAGTTTATCGGGGGGCAGAGATACGCAGTATTTT.